This T cell receptor beta chain was found in a study of OX40 agonist ivuxolimab in advanced cancers. Study-wide context: The dose of intravenous ivuxolimab that patients received every 2 weeks ranged from 0.01 to 10 mg/kg.

TCRdb's table, derived via immunoSEQ multiplex PCR, lists solely in-frame clones and lacks some. The sample holds 65,000 to 85,000 clones, over 85% seen once. The sequencing here drew on CD4+ or CD8+ T cells sorted from blood, taken in a trial of the OX40 agonist ivuxolimab. This clonotype was obtained from an adult with an advanced solid tumor such as melanoma, head and neck, liver or kidney cancer.

The DNA of the CDR3 is TGCGCCAGCAGGCCAGGACGGGCCATCTCTGGAAACACCATATATTTT. Translating gives CASRPGRAISGNTIYF. The rearrangement uses TRBV4-1 and TRBJ1-3; D ambiguous. CDR3 length equals 16 residues. Trimming shortened V by 6 bases and J by 0 bases, and 15 bases separated the two germline ends. The germline V gene encodes CDR1 MGHRA and CDR2 YSYEKL.